Presented here are 27 T cell receptor beta chains from one specimen sequenced in a study of OX40 agonist ivuxolimab in advanced cancers. The data were produced by immunoSEQ multiplex PCR, yet TCRdb's version contains in-frame clones alone and is incomplete. The sample contains under 40,000 clones, 65% to 80% of which appear only once. The source was CD4+ or CD8+ T cells sorted from blood, collected in a trial of the OX40 agonist ivuxolimab. These receptors all stem from an adult with an advanced solid tumor such as melanoma, head and neck, liver or kidney cancer.

This clone was seen more than once but under ten times. The chain carries TRBV11-2 and TRBJ2-7, with no clear D. V lost 8 bases to trimming and J lost 0 bases, with 5 bases between them. The CDR3 contains 11 residues. The germline V gene has CDR1 SGHAT and CDR2 FQNNGV. The CDR3 region has the DNA TGTGCCAGCGGGGTCTCCTACGAGCAGTACTTC. Protein sequence: CASGVSYEQYF. Using reference TRBV11-2 and TRBJ2-7 for the parts outside the CDR3, the full variable domain is EAGVAQSPRYKIIEKRQSVAFWCNPISGHATLYWYQQILGQGPKLLIQFQNNGVVDDSQLPKDRFSAERLKGVDSTLKIQPAKLEDSAVYLCASGVSYEQYFGPGTRLTVT.

This rearrangement joins TRBV5-6 to TRBJ1-3; D not resolved. CDR1 and CDR2 (germline): SGHDT, YYEEEE. Trimming left V 6 bases short and J 2 bases short, with 24 bases between. The CDR3 extends over 18 amino acids. In DNA, the CDR3 is TGTGCCAGCATAAACCGAGGAGGCCTTACGAGGCCTGGAAACACCATATATTTT. Its protein product is CASINRGGLTRPGNTIYF.

The chain links TRBV15 to TRBJ1-2; 8 nucleotides match TRBD1. V shed 4 bases, J shed 5 bases, and the junction held 15 bases outside the gene matches. The CDR3 is made up of 17 amino acids. The germline V gene has CDR1 LNHNV and CDR2 YYDKDF (reference sequence). CDR3 DNA: TGTGCCACCAGCACCTCGAACGGGACAGGTGGGGCGTATGGCTACACCTTC. The encoded protein is CATSTSNGTGGAYGYTF.

The rearrangement links TRBV5-1 to TRBJ1-1, with a tentative D call TRBD1 (5 bases). V lost 4 bases, J lost 1 base, and 17 bases lay in between. The germline V gene encodes CDR1 SGHRS and CDR2 YFSETQ. The CDR3 is 16 residues long. The DNA of the CDR3 is TGCGCCAGCAGCCCGGACCTCCGGGGGTCGAACACTGAAGCTTTCTTT. Its translation: CASSPDLRGSNTEAFF.

This chain joins TRBV7-9 and TRBJ1-1; 8 bases match TRBD1. V was clipped by 5 bases and J by 1 base; unmatched bases: 6. The CDR3 spans 15 residues. Germline V gene sequence: CDR1 SEHNR, CDR2 FQNEAQ (reference sequence). The CDR3 region has the DNA TGTGCCAGCAGCCCAGGACAGGGTTGGAACACTGAAGCTTTCTTT. Protein sequence: CASSPGQGWNTEAFF.

The chain is built from TRBV5-4 and TRBJ1-6; a weak D match, TRBD1 (5 bases). Deletions cut 2 bases from V and 5 bases from J, with 14 bases between. Germline V gene data show CDR1 as SGHNT and CDR2 as YYREEE (reference sequence). The CDR3 is 16 residues long. As DNA, the CDR3 is TGTGCCAGCAGCTTTAGGGGCGCAGGTGATAATTCACCCCTCCACTTT. Translating gives CASSFRGAGDNSPLHF.

V is TRBV5-1 and J is TRBJ1-2, with D possibly being TRBD1 (6 bases). The CDR3 loop spans 16 amino acids. Per germline, CDR1 SGHRS and CDR2 YFSETQ. The V end lost 4 bases, the J end lost 5 bases, and 21 bases lay between the germline ends. CDR3 coding DNA: TGCGCCAGCAGCCCTGACGGTCCAGGGGAAGGGTATGGCTACACCTTC. Translated, it gives CASSPDGPGEGYGYTF.

The rearrangement uses TRBV7-9 and TRBJ2-1; 8 bases align to TRBD2. This CDR3 is 15 amino acids long. Germline CDR1 reads SEHNR; CDR2 reads FQNEAQ (reference sequence). Trimming at V came to 1 base and at J to 7 bases, leaving 6 bases not matched to a gene. The CDR3 DNA follows: TGTGCCAGCAGCTTAGAGGCCGGGGGGGCGAATGAGCAGTTCTTC. Amino acids: CASSLEAGGANEQFF.

The chain has TRBV27 and TRBJ2-1, with a weak D call TRBD1 (7 bases). CDR1 is MNHEY and CDR2 is SMNVEV in the germline V gene (reference sequence). The CDR3 is 15 amino acids. Trimming took 5 bases from V and 7 from J, leaving 18 bases between them. CDR3 nucleotide sequence: TGTGCCAGCAGTGATCAGGGGGGTGTCGGGAATGAGCAGTTCTTC. It specifies CASSDQGGVGNEQFF.

J is TRBJ2-3 and V is TRBV21-1; the table's D gene call, TRBD1, was not cross checked with the DNA. TRBV21-1 is a pseudogene locus. This CDR3 is built from 10 residues. The CDR3 here is CASTVDTQYF. CDR3 sequence (DNA): TGTGCCAGCACAGTCGATACGCAGTATTTT.

The chain combines TRBV19 with TRBJ1-2, with no clear D. V gave up 2 bases and J gave up 4 bases, with 8 bases separating them. The CDR3 consists of 13 residues. The germline V gene has CDR1 LNHDA and CDR2 SQIVND (reference sequence). The CDR3 sequence is CASSILHLYGYTF. The CDR3 nucleotides read TGTGCCAGTAGTATATTGCATCTCTATGGCTACACCTTC.

The V and J genes are TRBV4-1 and TRBJ2-1; 7 bases map to TRBD1. V was clipped by 0 bases and J by 6 bases; unmatched bases: 2. This CDR3 spans 14 amino acids. Looked up from germline, CDR1 is MGHRA and CDR2 is YSYEKL. The chain's CDR3 is CASSQETGPNEQFF. CDR3 in DNA: TGCGCCAGCAGCCAAGAGACAGGGCCCAATGAGCAGTTCTTC.

This clone was recorded once. J is TRBJ1-6 and V is TRBV4-2; D is ambiguous. Germline V gene lookup returns CDR1 LGHNA and CDR2 YNFKEQ. The CDR3 spans 16 residues. Trimming pared 0 bases from V and 4 bases from J, leaving 10 bases between. In nucleotides, the CDR3 is TGTGCCAGCAGCCAAGATCGGAACAGTTATAATTCACCCCTCCACTTT. This gives the protein CASSQDRNSYNSPLHF.

Only one count was recorded for this clone. The chain uses TRBV11-2 and TRBJ1-2, with D hard to call. Germline V CDR1 and CDR2: SGHAT, FQNNGV. Between the trimmed V and J ends, which lost 6 bases and 6 bases, there was a span of 11 bases. The CDR3 consists of 12 residues. The chain's CDR3 is CASSSLYDGYTF. For the CDR3, the DNA is TGTGCCAGCAGTTCTTTATACGATGGCTACACCTTC.

This clone occurred a few times. The rearrangement links TRBV27 to TRBJ2-3, with 15 bases lining up with TRBD2. Germline V gene lookup returns CDR1 MNHEY and CDR2 SMNVEV (reference sequence). The CDR3 runs 17 residues. V trimming: 5 bases; J trimming: 3 bases; junction bases outside the gene matches: 6. This chain's CDR3 is CASSQGLAGGWTDTQYF. In nucleotides, the CDR3 is TGTGCCAGCAGTCAGGGACTAGCGGGGGGATGGACAGATACGCAGTATTTT.

CDR3: CASSYPGDSYNEQFF. In DNA, the CDR3 is TGTGCCAGCAGTTACCCCGGGGACAGCTACAATGAGCAGTTCTTC. The chain combines TRBV6-6 with TRBJ2-1; 7 nucleotides line up with TRBD1. V lost 2 bases, J lost 3 bases, and 4 bases stayed unmatched. From germline, CDR1 is MNHNY and CDR2 SVGAGI (reference sequence). The CDR3 length is 15 residues.

This chain links TRBV6-5 with TRBJ2-1; D is unclear. The CDR3 extends over 13 amino acids. V was clipped by 4 bases and J by 3 bases, with 7 bases between them. Germline CDR1 reads MNHEY; CDR2 reads SVGAGI. The CDR3: CASSSQIYNEQFF. Here the CDR3 DNA reads TGTGCCAGCAGTTCCCAAATCTACAATGAGCAGTTCTTC.

This clone showed up just once. The chain uses TRBV11-3 and TRBJ2-5, with D unclear. V gave up 3 bases and J gave up 3 bases, with 8 bases separating them. In germline, CDR1 is SGHNT, CDR2 YENEEA. The CDR3 covers 13 residues. The chain's CDR3 is CASSFSPKETQYF. DNA for the CDR3: TGTGCCAGCAGCTTTTCCCCAAAAGAGACCCAGTACTTC.

The rearrangement links TRBV27 to TRBJ2-7, with 7 bases fitting TRBD2. Losses at the gene ends were 5 bases for V and 0 bases for J; bases not matched to a gene: 7. The germline gives CDR1 MNHEY, CDR2 SMNVEV (reference sequence). The CDR3 consists of 15 residues. As DNA, the CDR3 is TGTGCCAGCAGTAAGCGGGACTTTAGCTCCTACGAGCAGTACTTC. Its protein product is CASSKRDFSSYEQYF.

The chain carries TRBV7-9 and TRBJ2-7, with a possible D match to TRBD1 (5 bases). This CDR3 comprises 15 residues. V was clipped by 5 bases and J by 5 bases, with 19 bases between them. The V gene's germline CDR1 is SEHNR and CDR2 FQNEAQ (reference sequence). The CDR3 loop reads CASSQPHTGWHEQYF. CDR3 nucleotide sequence: TGTGCCAGCAGCCAACCCCATACAGGCTGGCACGAGCAGTACTTC. The whole variable domain, filled in from reference TRBV7-9 and TRBJ2-7, reads DTGVSQNPRHKITKRGQNVTFRCDPISEHNRLYWYRQTLGQGPEFLTYFQNEAQLEKSRLLSDRFSAERPKGSFSTLEIQRTEQGDSAMYLCASSQPHTGWHEQYFGPGTRLTVT.

V gene TRBV7-3 combines with J gene TRBJ1-2, with TRBD1 identical over 8 bases. V lost 2 bases and J lost 8; bases outside the gene matches: 10. The germline gives CDR1 SGHTA, CDR2 FQGTGA. The length of the CDR3 is 15 residues. In nucleotides, the CDR3 is TGTGCCAGCAGCTTAGAAGGACAGGGCCTAGGAGGCTACACCTTC. This translates into CASSLEGQGLGGYTF.

The rearrangement links TRBV30 to TRBJ1-1, with a possible D match to TRBD1 (5 bases). Germline-derived CDR1 and CDR2 are GTSNPN and SVGIG (reference sequence). V was trimmed by 1 base and J by 6 bases, leaving 9 bases between them. There are 12 residues in the CDR3. CDR3 residues: CAWSAGFAEAFF. CDR3 bases: TGTGCCTGGAGTGCAGGGTTTGCTGAAGCTTTCTTT.

In this sample, this clone turned up once. This chain joins TRBV10-3 and TRBJ1-5; 9 bases are shared with TRBD1. The CDR3 length is 15 residues. V was pared by 6 bases and J by 11 bases, with 14 bases of the junction left unmatched. CDR1 and CDR2 (germline): ENHRY, SYGVKD. CDR3 DNA sequence: TGTGCCATCAGCTCCGGGACAGGGAGTTCTAGGGCCCAGCATTTT. It specifies CAISSGTGSSRAQHF.

In this sample, this clone turned up a few times. V gene TRBV4-2 combines with J gene TRBJ1-1, with a possible D match to TRBD1 (5 bases). The germline V gene encodes CDR1 LGHNA and CDR2 YNFKEQ. V was cut by 4 bases and J by 8 bases, with 20 bases left in between. The CDR3 extends over 15 amino acids. The CDR3 bases are TGTGCCAGCAGCCCTCCGGGACCCCTTAGATCCGAAGCTTTCTTT. Translating gives CASSPPGPLRSEAFF.

The CDR3, as DNA: TGTGCCAGCAGCCCTGGACAGGGGAGAGGCGAGCAGTACTTC. Protein sequence: CASSPGQGRGEQYF. The chain has TRBV7-9 and TRBJ2-7; 9 nucleotides align to TRBD1. Unmatched junction bases numbered 8, after V lost 5 bases and J lost 6 bases. The germline V gene has CDR1 SEHNR and CDR2 FQNEAQ (reference sequence). The CDR3 sequence is 14 residues long. The entire variable domain, with the rest obtained from reference TRBV7-9 and TRBJ2-7, is as follows: DTGVSQNPRHKITKRGQNVTFRCDPISEHNRLYWYRQTLGQGPEFLTYFQNEAQLEKSRLLSDRFSAERPKGSFSTLEIQRTEQGDSAMYLCASSPGQGRGEQYFGPGTRLTVT.

The rearrangement uses TRBV6-5 and TRBJ1-5; tentative D call: TRBD1 (5 bases). In germline, CDR1 is MNHEY, CDR2 SVGAGI. The CDR3 totals 14 residues. V was cut by 0 bases and J by 7 bases, with 10 bases left in between. The CDR3 protein is CASSYSHGGQPQHF. CDR3 sequence (DNA): TGTGCCAGCAGTTACTCCCACGGGGGGCAGCCCCAGCATTTT.

The rearrangement uses TRBV18 and TRBJ2-5, with D possibly matching TRBD1 (5 bases). V lost 3 bases and J lost 0, with 11 bases in between. Germline V gives CDR1 KGHSH, CDR2 LQKENI. This CDR3 has 15 amino acids. The CDR3 DNA reads TGTGCCAGCTCACCTTCGGCAGGGCACCAAGAGACCCAGTACTTC. It specifies CASSPSAGHQETQYF.